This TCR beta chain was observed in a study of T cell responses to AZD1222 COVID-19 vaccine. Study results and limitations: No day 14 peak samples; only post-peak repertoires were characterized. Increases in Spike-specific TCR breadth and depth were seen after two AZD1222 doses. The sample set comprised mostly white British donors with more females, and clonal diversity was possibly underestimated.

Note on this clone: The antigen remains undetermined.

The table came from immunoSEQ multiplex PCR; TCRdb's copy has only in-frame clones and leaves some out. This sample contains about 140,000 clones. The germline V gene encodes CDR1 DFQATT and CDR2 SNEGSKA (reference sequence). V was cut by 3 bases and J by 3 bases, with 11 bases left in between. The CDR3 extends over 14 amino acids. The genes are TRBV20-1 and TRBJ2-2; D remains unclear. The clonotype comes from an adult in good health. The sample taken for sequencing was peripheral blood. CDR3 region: CSASLPGYTGELFF. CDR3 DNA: TGCAGTGCTAGTCTCCCAGGTTACACCGGGGAGCTGTTTTTT.